These 7 T cell receptor beta chains were sequenced from one sample in a study of immune cell composition in non-small cell lung cancer (dated by TCRdb to 2016 to 2017). The library was obtained by the immunoSEQ multiplex PCR assay. As stored in TCRdb, this immuneACCESS dataset retains in-frame rearrangements with V and J assigned. A fraction of the clones does not appear; measured against another copy, unresolved V genes explain less than half of the discrepancy, and the remainder lacks a known reason. Recorded for this sample are 4,000 or so clones; around 80% of them occurred a single time. Clones ranked in the top ten supply 7% to 8.5% of the sample. Sequenced input: lung tumor tissue. These receptors were collected from a human donor with non-small cell lung cancer.

The chain carries TRBV29-1 and TRBJ1-4; 7 bases agree with TRBD1. CDR1 SQVTM and CDR2 ANQGSEA come from the germline V gene. Trimming took 6 bases from V and 6 from J; bases not matched to a gene: 7. This CDR3 has 13 amino acids. The CDR3 DNA reads TGCAGCGTCCAGGGGGGAGACGATGAAAAACTGTTTTTT. It specifies CSVQGGDDEKLFF.

The chain uses TRBV6-1 and TRBJ2-7; TRBD2 might be the D (5 bases). The CDR3 has 13 residues. Germline assignment: CDR1 MNHNS and CDR2 SASEGT. The V end lost 2 bases, the J end lost 9 bases, and 14 bases lay between the germline ends. CDR3 in amino acids: CASSERTGPGQYF. CDR3 nucleotide sequence: TGTGCCAGCAGTGAAAGGACTGGACCGGGGCAGTACTTC.

The V call is TRBV5-4, the J call TRBJ2-3; TRBD1 agrees at 8 bases. Germline values: CDR1 SGHNT, CDR2 YYREEE (reference sequence). Germline trimming cut 0 bases from V and 5 bases from J; bases unmatched to any gene: 8. CDR3 length: 16 residues. Here the CDR3 reads CASSLDRGTGGDTQYF. In nucleotides, the CDR3 is TGTGCCAGCAGCTTGGACAGGGGGACCGGGGGAGATACGCAGTATTTT.

To note about this clone: At one end the junction does not follow the germline gene, possibly because of a read error. V gene TRBV7-7 combines with J gene TRBJ2-3, with 14 bases that match TRBD2. The germline V gene has CDR1 SSHAT and CDR2 FNYEAQ (reference sequence). This CDR3 is built from 19 residues. The CDR3 DNA follows: TGTGCTAGCAGCCTGGGACTAGCGGGAGATATGACTAGCACAGATACGCAGTATTTT. Its translation: CASSLGLAGDMTSTDTQYF.

The J gene is TRBJ1-1, the V gene TRBV7-2, with D possibly being TRBD1 (5 bases). From germline, CDR1 is SGHTA and CDR2 FQGNSA. CDR3 length: 15 residues. Deletions cut 8 bases from V and 1 base from J, with 17 bases between. The CDR3 spells CASAPPGIGNTEAFF. The CDR3 DNA follows: TGTGCCAGCGCGCCACCAGGGATTGGGAACACTGAAGCTTTCTTT.

The rearrangement joins TRBV15 to TRBJ1-3, with TRBD1 identical over 8 bases. The CDR3 covers 16 residues. The V and J ends lost 3 bases and 4 bases, in that order; junction bases with no gene match: 8. CDR1 and CDR2 from the germline V gene are LNHNV and YYDKDF (reference sequence). The CDR3 coding sequence is TGTGCCACCAGCAGGCAACTGACAGGGGCAGGAAACACCATATATTTT. Its protein product is CATSRQLTGAGNTIYF. The full variable domain, completed using reference TRBV15 and TRBJ1-3, is DAMVIQNPRYQVTQFGKPVTLSCSQTLNHNVMYWYQQKSSQAPKLLFHYYDKDFNNEADTPDNFQSRRPNTSFCFLDIRSPGLGDTAMYLCATSRQLTGAGNTIYFGEGSWLTVV.

The chain recombines TRBV7-9 with TRBJ1-1; D call uncertain. The CDR3 spans 13 residues. From germline, CDR1 is SEHNR and CDR2 FQNEAQ (reference sequence). V dropped 1 base and J dropped 10 bases, with 13 bases sitting between them. CDR3 nucleotides: TGTGCCAGCAGCTTAGAGATTAGCGATGTAGCTTTCTTT. Translating gives CASSLEISDVAFF.